Following are 7 T cell receptor beta chains from one sample sequenced in a study of blood T cell repertoires in COVID-19. Libraries were prepared by immunoSEQ multiplex PCR; TCRdb keeps only in-frame clonotypes and omits some of them. The repertoire consists of 200,000 or so clones, with 70% to 90% occurring once and the leading ten covering about 10%. Source material: peripheral blood. The receptors here all came from a human donor with active or convalescent COVID-19. The donor label of this sample is uncertain.

The chain recombines TRBV5-1 with TRBJ2-3; 9 bases are shared with TRBD2. CDR1 is SGHRS and CDR2 is YFSETQ in the germline V gene. The CDR3 loop spans 16 amino acids. Trimming cost V 0 bases and J 2 bases; bases outside gene matches: 4. As DNA, the CDR3 is TGCGCCAGCAGCTTGGGCGGGGGGGCTTACACAGATACGCAGTATTTT. Protein sequence: CASSLGGGAYTDTQYF.

Only one count was recorded for this clone. The gene calls are TRBV19 and TRBJ2-5; 11 nucleotides match TRBD2. The germline V gene has CDR1 LNHDA and CDR2 SQIVND (reference sequence). J lost 2 bases, V lost 1 base, and 3 bases had no gene match. The CDR3 covers 16 residues. CDR3 DNA sequence: TGTGCCAGTAGTATAGGGCTAGCGGGAGGACAAGAGACCCAGTACTTC. It codes for CASSIGLAGGQETQYF.

CDR3 protein: CASSRPGGGGSSYNEQFF. The CDR3 DNA follows: TGTGCCAGCAGCCGCCCCGGAGGCGGGGGGAGCTCCTACAATGAGCAGTTCTTC. The chain joins TRBV11-2 to TRBJ2-1; 8 bases match TRBD2. There are 18 residues in the CDR3. The trim removed 5 bases at V and 0 bases at J, leaving 12 bases unmatched. Germline V gene data show CDR1 as SGHAT and CDR2 as FQNNGV.

The chain uses TRBV4-1 and TRBJ2-3, with 8 bases that match TRBD2. Germline assignment: CDR1 MGHRA and CDR2 YSYEKL. J gave up 0 bases and V 0 bases, and 5 bases lay outside the gene matches. The CDR3 consists of 17 residues. The CDR3 protein is CASSQDMAGGSTDTQYF. CDR3 bases: TGCGCCAGCAGCCAAGACATGGCGGGGGGTAGCACAGATACGCAGTATTTT.

The V call is TRBV28, the J call TRBJ1-5; 7 bases are shared with TRBD1. CDR1 and CDR2 from the germline V gene are MDHEN and SYDVKM. Losses at the gene ends were 6 bases for V and 0 bases for J; bases not matched to a gene: 5. This CDR3 spans 15 amino acids. The CDR3 is CASRPDRVSNQPQHF. The CDR3, as DNA: TGTGCCAGCAGACCTGACAGGGTTAGCAATCAGCCCCAGCATTTT.

This clone is a singleton in its sample. This chain uses TRBV5-1 with TRBJ1-4; 7 bases match TRBD1. Losses at the gene ends were 3 bases for V and 10 bases for J; bases not matched to a gene: 9. Per the germline V gene, CDR1 is SGHRS and CDR2 is YFSETQ. The CDR3 covers 14 residues. CDR3 nucleotides: TGCGCCAGCAGCTCCGGGACAGTGAAAGGAAAACTGTTTTTT. Its translation: CASSSGTVKGKLFF.

The V call is TRBV13, the J call TRBJ1-6; D is unclear. Germline-derived CDR1 and CDR2 are PRHDT and FYEKMQ (reference sequence). CDR3 length: 15 amino acids. Trimming left V 2 bases short and J 7 bases short, with 12 bases between. The CDR3 nucleotides are TGTGCCAGCAGCTTACTGGCAATACAGAATTCACCCCTCCACTTT. As protein: CASSLLAIQNSPLHF.